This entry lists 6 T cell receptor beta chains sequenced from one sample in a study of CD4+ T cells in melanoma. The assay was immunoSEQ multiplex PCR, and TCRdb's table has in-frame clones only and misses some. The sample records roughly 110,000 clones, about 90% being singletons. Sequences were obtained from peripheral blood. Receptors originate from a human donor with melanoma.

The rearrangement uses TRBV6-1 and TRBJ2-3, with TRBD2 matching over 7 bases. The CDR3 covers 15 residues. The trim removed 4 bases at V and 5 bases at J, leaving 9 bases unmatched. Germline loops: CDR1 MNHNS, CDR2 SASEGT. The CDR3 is CASSVRPREGDTQYF. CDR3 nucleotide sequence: TGTGCCAGCAGTGTTCGACCCAGGGAGGGAGATACGCAGTATTTT.

The CDR3 region is CASSPRPVLNTEAFF. DNA for the CDR3: TGTGCCAGCAGCCCCCGACCCGTCTTGAACACTGAAGCTTTCTTT. J is TRBJ1-1 and V is TRBV14, with D uncertain. Trimming took off 4 bases at V and 0 bases at J, with 12 bases between the two ends. The CDR3 is made up of 15 amino acids. Germline CDR1 is SGHDN and CDR2 is FVKESK.

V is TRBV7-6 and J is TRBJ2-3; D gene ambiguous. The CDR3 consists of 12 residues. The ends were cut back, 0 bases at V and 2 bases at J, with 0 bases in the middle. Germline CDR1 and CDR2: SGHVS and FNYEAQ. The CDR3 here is CASSLATDTQYF. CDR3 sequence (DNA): TGTGCCAGCAGCTTAGCCACAGATACGCAGTATTTT.

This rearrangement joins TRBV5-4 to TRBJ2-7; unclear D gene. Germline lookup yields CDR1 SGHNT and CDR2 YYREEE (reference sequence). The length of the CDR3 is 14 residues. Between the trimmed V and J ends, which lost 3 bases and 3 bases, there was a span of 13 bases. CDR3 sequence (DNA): TGTGCCAGCAGCTGGACCGGGCCGAGCTACGAGCAGTACTTC. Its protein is CASSWTGPSYEQYF.

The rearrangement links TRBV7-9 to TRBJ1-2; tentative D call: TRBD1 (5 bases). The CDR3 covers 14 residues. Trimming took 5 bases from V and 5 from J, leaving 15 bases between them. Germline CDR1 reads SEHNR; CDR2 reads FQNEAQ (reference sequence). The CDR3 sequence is CASSGTGTLYGYTF. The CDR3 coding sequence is TGTGCCAGCAGCGGGACCGGGACGCTGTATGGCTACACCTTC.

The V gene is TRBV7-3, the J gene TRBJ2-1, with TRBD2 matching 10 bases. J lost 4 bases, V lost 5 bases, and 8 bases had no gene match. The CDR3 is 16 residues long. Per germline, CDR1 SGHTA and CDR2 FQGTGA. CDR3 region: CASSPLAGGYYNEQFF. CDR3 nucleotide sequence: TGTGCCAGCAGCCCCTTAGCGGGAGGCTATTACAATGAGCAGTTCTTC.